One and the same sample provided the 15 T cell receptor beta chains below, sequenced in a study of CD8 T cells in ankylosing spondylitis. TCRdb fed the 5' RACE reads into MiXCR, producing one record per CDR3 protein. The sample records about 170,000 distinct CDR3 sequences, around 19% being singletons. Material for sequencing was blood, either unsorted or a sorted T cell fraction (not recorded which). Receptors were obtained from a male donor with ankylosing spondylitis or in good health (not recorded which).

Ten or more counts support this clonotype. For the CDR3, the DNA is TGTGCCAGCAGCAGGCGGAGCTCCTACAATGAGCAGTTCTTC. Protein product: CASSRRSSYNEQFF. The chain carries TRBV2 and TRBJ2-1, with D uncertain. The germline V gene encodes CDR1 SNHLY and CDR2 FYNNEI. This CDR3 is 14 amino acids long. V lost 6 bases and J 0 bases, leaving 9 bases between the germline ends.

This clonotype was observed many times. The V gene is TRBV20-1, the J gene TRBJ1-5; a weak D match, TRBD1 (5 bases). This CDR3 has 14 residues. The germline V gene encodes CDR1 DFQATT and CDR2 SNEGSKA (reference sequence). Between the trimmed V and J ends, which lost 3 bases and 4 bases, there was a span of 13 bases. The CDR3 protein is CSARWAGGNQPQHF. The CDR3 DNA reads as TGCAGTGCTAGGTGGGCGGGGGGTAATCAGCCCCAGCATTTT.

This clonotype has at least ten counts. The rearrangement joins TRBV20-1 to TRBJ1-2; tentative D call: TRBD1 (5 bases). Germline V gene data show CDR1 as DFQATT and CDR2 as SNEGSKA (reference sequence). V was shortened by 4 bases and J by 14 bases, with 17 bases between the two germline ends. This CDR3 has 11 residues. DNA for the CDR3: TGCAGTGCTACAAGGGGCCTTAGTGATACCTTC. Translating gives CSATRGLSDTF.

This clonotype was found a few times. The chain recombines TRBV7-6 with TRBJ2-2; 7 bases align to TRBD1. V shed 4 bases and J 5 bases; nucleotides not matched to a gene: 7. The germline V gene encodes CDR1 SGHVS and CDR2 FNYEAQ. CDR3 length: 15 residues. The DNA for the CDR3 is TGTGCCAGCAGCTCCGCCGGGACAGTTACCGGGGAGCTGTTTTTT. This translates into CASSSAGTVTGELFF.

The chain has TRBV20-1 and TRBJ2-5; maybe TRBD1 (5 bases). Germline V gene lookup returns CDR1 DFQATT and CDR2 SNEGSKA (reference sequence). CDR3 length: 12 residues. The germline V and J ends were trimmed by 5 bases and 5 bases, with 12 bases remaining between them. The CDR3 sequence: CSAGALGETQYF. The CDR3 DNA reads TGCAGTGCTGGGGCCCTCGGGGAGACCCAGTACTTC.

The gene calls are TRBV10-3 and TRBJ1-5, with 8 bases aligning to TRBD1. V trimming: 0 bases; J trimming: 7 bases; junction bases outside the gene matches: 2. Germline V gene sequence: CDR1 ENHRY, CDR2 SYGVKD. The CDR3 loop spans 14 amino acids. CDR3 amino acids: CAISESPGGQPQHF. As DNA, the CDR3 is TGTGCCATCAGTGAGTCGCCAGGGGGCCAGCCCCAGCATTTT.

CDR3 residues: CSVGKGFSYEQYF. CDR3 DNA sequence: TGCAGCGTTGGGAAGGGATTTTCCTACGAGCAGTACTTC. The chain has TRBV29-1 and TRBJ2-7; D not resolved. Between the trimmed V and J ends, which lost 4 bases and 1 base, there was a span of 11 bases. This CDR3 comprises 13 residues. Germline CDR1 is SQVTM and CDR2 is ANQGSEA.

This clonotype was counted between two and nine times. V and J are TRBV12-3 or TRBV12-4 and TRBJ2-2; 12 positions match TRBD2. The V segment lost 9 bases and the J segment 6 bases; nucleotides outside the gene matches: 2. This CDR3 is built from 13 residues. As DNA, the CDR3 is TGTGCCAGGACTAGCGGGAGTCCCGGGGAGCTGTTTTTT. Protein: CARTSGSPGELFF.

This clonotype was found many times. The V call is TRBV27, the J call TRBJ2-5; tentative D call: TRBD2 (5 bases). V was cut by 6 bases and J by 2 bases, with 16 bases left in between. The CDR3 sequence is 15 residues long. Germline CDR1 is MNHEY and CDR2 is SMNVEV (reference sequence). This chain's CDR3 is CASRPSGYSQETQYF. CDR3 bases: TGTGCCAGCAGGCCATCGGGATACAGTCAAGAGACCCAGTACTTC.

There are many counts of this clonotype. The V gene is TRBV7-2, the J gene TRBJ2-7; D is undetermined. Germline V gene sequence: CDR1 SGHTA, CDR2 FQGNSA. With 4 bases removed from V and 3 bases from J, the gap between germline ends came to 10 bases. The CDR3 is 13 residues long. CDR3 amino acids: CASSYKDGYEQYF. In nucleotides, the CDR3 is TGTGCCAGCAGCTACAAGGATGGCTACGAGCAGTACTTC.

In this sample, this clonotype turned up many times. The CDR3: CASSVTRGGDTQYF. CDR3 nucleotide sequence: TGTGCCAGCAGCGTAACCAGGGGAGGCGATACGCAGTATTTT. This chain joins TRBV9 and TRBJ2-3, with D perhaps matching TRBD1 or TRBD2 (6 bases each). The CDR3 sequence is 14 residues long. Germline loops: CDR1 SGDLS, CDR2 YYNGEE. The V and J ends lost 1 base and 6 bases respectively, with 12 bases between them.

This clonotype was seen a few times. The rearrangement joins TRBV20-1 to TRBJ1-5; TRBD1 matches 10 bases. Looked up from germline, CDR1 is DFQATT and CDR2 is SNEGSKA (reference sequence). The CDR3 has 16 residues. Trimming at V came to 6 bases and at J to 4 bases, leaving 12 bases not matched to a gene. In DNA, the CDR3 is TGCAGTGCCGAGGCCCTATCGGGACAGGGGAATCAGCCCCAGCATTTT. Translation gives CSAEALSGQGNQPQHF.

The rearrangement uses TRBV5-1 and TRBJ1-1; tentatively, D is TRBD1 (5 bases). Germline lookup yields CDR1 SGHRS and CDR2 YFSETQ. V dropped 10 bases and J dropped 0 bases, with 28 bases sitting between them. The length of the CDR3 is 18 residues. The CDR3 bases are TGCGCCCTAACCCTGTCGGGTTTCGGGGGAGGGGTGAACACTGAAGCTTTCTTT. It is translated as CALTLSGFGGGVNTEAFF.

With respect to this clonotype: At one end, the junction sequence differs from germline, possibly due to a read error. The chain joins TRBV5-1 to TRBJ2-2; the D gene is possibly TRBD2 (6 bases). CDR3 length equals 16 residues. CDR1 and CDR2 from the germline V gene are SGHRS and YFSETQ. The CDR3 region is CASSPFRELNTGALFF. For the CDR3, the DNA is TGCGCCAGCAGCCCCTTCCGGGAGTTGAACACCGGGGCGCTGTTTTTT.

Remarks on this clonotype: A read error may produce the germline difference seen at one junction end. This chain links TRBV6-1 with TRBJ2-6; TRBD1 matches 7 bases. Germline loops: CDR1 MNHNS, CDR2 SASEGT. This CDR3 comprises 18 residues. CDR3 in amino acids: CAISETLTGTPGANVLTF. The CDR3 nucleotides are TGTGCCATCAGTGAAACGCTGACAGGGACCCCTGGGGCCAACGTCCTGACTTTC.